This T cell receptor (beta chain) was found in a study of response to subunit inactivated influenza vaccine. Study results and caveats: Few new T cells, the authors suggested, are recruited by each seasonal influenza vaccination.

One entry per CDR3 protein results from TCRdb running MiXCR on the RT-PCR reads. The sample includes hundreds of thousands of distinct CDR3 sequences, around 20% of them seen just once. Concerning this clonotype: No antigen is known for it.

Germline values: CDR1 SQVTM, CDR2 ANQGSEA. V trimming: 4 bases; J trimming: 4 bases; junction bases outside the gene matches: 6. This CDR3 comprises 13 residues. The rearrangement links TRBV29-1 to TRBJ1-1, with 7 bases matching TRBD1. The TCR comes from a man over 45 who received an inactivated influenza vaccine. The starting material was PBMCs from blood, obtained roughly 5 days after vaccination. CDR3 sequence (DNA): TGCAGCGTTGCAGGGGGTGGGGCCACTGAAGCTTTCTTT. This sequence encodes CSVAGGGATEAFF.